A selection of T cell receptor beta chains follows, all from one sample in a study of T cells after yellow fever vaccination. TCRdb fed the 5' RACE reads into MiXCR, producing one record per CDR3 protein. The table shows a few hundred thousand distinct CDR3 sequences, with around 6.4% occurring only once. The specimen comprised PBMCs, sampled 5 days after the yellow fever booster vaccination. The receptors derive from a man under 40 who received the YFV17D yellow fever vaccine. Each CDR3 is given with its conserved first and last residue. Fields, in order: J gene, D gene, V gene, clone size, CDR3 DNA, CDR3 protein. A D gene is named only where the DNA matches it firmly. Where a row states a size, it is once, few, many or the class of an expanded clone; other rows omit it.

TRBJ2-3 NA TRBV20-1 many TGCAGTGCTAGAGATCAGGGTAGCACAGATACGCAGTATTTT CSARDQGSTDTQYF
TRBJ2-5 TRBD1 TRBV5-1 many TGCGCCAGCAGTTCCTCGACAGGGCGAGAGACCCAGTACTTC CASSSSTGRETQYF
TRBJ2-2 TRBD2 TRBV7-6 few TGTGCCAGCAGCTTGGCCCTAGCGGGACGCACCGGGGAGCTGTTTTTT CASSLALAGRTGELFF
TRBJ2-7 TRBD2 TRBV18 many TGTGCCAGCAACGGACTAGCGGGAGCTGGGGACGAGCAGTACTTC CASNGLAGAGDEQYF
TRBJ1-5 NA TRBV4-3 NA TGCGCCAGCAGCCAAGATCGGAGGGTGGTGAGGCCCCAGCATTTT CASSQDRRVVRPQHF
TRBJ1-6 NA TRBV15 few TGTGCCACCAGCAGGGCCGCCTCACCCCTCCACTTT CATSRAASPLHF
TRBJ1-3 NA TRBV18 many TGTGCCAGCGCTAGGACCTCATCTGGAAACACCATATATTTT CASARTSSGNTIYF
TRBJ2-7 NA TRBV7-6 NA TGTGCCAGCAGCTCCCCCGGGACCAACTCCTACGAGCAGTACTTC CASSSPGTNSYEQYF
TRBJ2-1 NA TRBV25-1 many TGTGCCAGCAGTGAAGGTGGAGGATGGAATGAGCAGTTCTTC CASSEGGGWNEQFF
TRBJ1-3 NA TRBV20-1 many TGCAGTGCCATCCCCAGGGAGGTCTCTGGAAACACCATATATTTT CSAIPREVSGNTIYF
TRBJ1-5 TRBD1 TRBV18 NA TGTGCCAGCTCACAAAACAGGGGTAGCAATCAGCCCCAGCATTTT CASSQNRGSNQPQHF
TRBJ2-3 TRBD2 TRBV20-1 NA TGCAGTGCTAGAGTGGGAGGAATAGCGGGAGTCGCAGATACGCAGTATTTT CSARVGGIAGVADTQYF
TRBJ2-3 NA TRBV12-3/TRBV12-4 many TGTGCCAGCAGCCCGGGACGGAACACAGATACGCAGTATTTT CASSPGRNTDTQYF
TRBJ2-1 NA TRBV3-1 many TGTGCCAGCAGCCAAGCATCTGAGCAGTTCTTC CASSQASEQFF
TRBJ2-7 NA TRBV7-2 many TGTGCCAGCAGTCGTGACCCCGGTCCGTACGAGCAGTACTTC CASSRDPGPYEQYF
TRBJ1-5 NA TRBV20-1 NA TGCAGTGCTAGGTTGGGGGGAGCCGTTGGCAATCAGCCCCAGCATTTT CSARLGGAVGNQPQHF
TRBJ2-1 NA TRBV29-1 many TGCAGCGTTGACTCCGAGCGGGCCATGAATGAGCAGTTCTTC CSVDSERAMNEQFF
TRBJ2-2 NA TRBV15 few TGTGCCACCAGCAGAGATCGGACAAACACCGGGGAGCTGTTTTTT CATSRDRTNTGELFF
TRBJ2-7 NA TRBV4-3 NA TGCGCCAGCAGCCAAGATCTGAAGGGGAGGTACGAGCAGTACTTC CASSQDLKGRYEQYF
TRBJ2-7 NA TRBV19 NA TGTGCCAGTAGCAACAACCCGGGACCCAATTTACAATTC CASSNNPGPNLQF
TRBJ2-3 NA TRBV20-1 NA TGCAGTGCGACCCAGACTCCGGGCACAGATACGCAGTATTTT CSATQTPGTDTQYF
TRBJ2-7 NA TRBV29-1 few TGCAGCGTTGCCGGGCTCTACGAGCAGTACTTC CSVAGLYEQYF
TRBJ1-2 TRBD1 TRBV7-2 few TGTGCCACCCAGAAGCCCCCCTACAGGGGGCAGAGGGGCTACACCTTC CATQKPPYRGQRGYTF
TRBJ1-4 NA TRBV7-8 many TGTGCCAGCAGCCTCTCCGGGGTTGCAACTAATGAAAAACTGTTTTTT CASSLSGVATNEKLFF
TRBJ2-3 NA TRBV27 NA TGTGCCAGCAGTAATACCGGGACCTACACAGATACGCAGTATTTT CASSNTGTYTDTQYF
TRBJ2-2 NA TRBV4-3 NA TGCGCCAGCAGCCTAAGTCTACTTGGACCCGGGGAGCTGTTTTTT CASSLSLLGPGELFF
TRBJ2-7 TRBD2 TRBV7-2 NA TGTGCCAGCAGCCCAAAGCGGGAGGGTTACGAGCAGTACTTC CASSPKREGYEQYF
TRBJ2-1 NA TRBV4-3 few TGCGCCAGCAGCCAGCGGGACCACTCCTACAATGAGCAGTTCTTC CASSQRDHSYNEQFF
TRBJ1-4 TRBD1 TRBV7-2 NA TGTGCCAGCAGCATCCAGGGGGCGTCTAATGAAAAACTGTTTTTT CASSIQGASNEKLFF
TRBJ2-5 TRBD2 TRBV20-1 NA TGCAGTGCTAGGGACGGGAGGACCGGGGAGACCCAGTACTTC CSARDGRTGETQYF
TRBJ2-1 TRBD2 TRBV6-2/TRBV6-3 NA TGTGCCACCAAGCTAGCGGGAGGAGGATTTGAGCAGTTCTTC CATKLAGGGFEQFF
TRBJ2-7 NA TRBV28 many TGTGCCACCACAGGACCAGACTCCTACGAGCAGTACTTC CATTGPDSYEQYF
TRBJ2-1 NA TRBV6-1 few TGTGCCAGCAGCAAGACCACGGGGAACGTTTACAATGAGCAGTTCTTC CASSKTTGNVYNEQFF
TRBJ2-7 NA TRBV6-5 many TGTGCCAGCAGTTATGGGGCACTAACCTACGAGCAGTACTTC CASSYGALTYEQYF
TRBJ2-1 TRBD2 TRBV11-2 NA TGTGCCAGCAGACCCGGGGGGGCCAATGAGCAGTTCTTC CASRPGGANEQFF
TRBJ2-1 TRBD2 TRBV2 NA TGTGCCAGCACTGCGGGAGGACCCTCCTACAATGAGCAGTTCTTC CASTAGGPSYNEQFF
TRBJ2-5 NA TRBV7-2 many TGTGCCAGCAGCTTAGCGCTAAGGTCCGAAGAGACCCAGTACTTC CASSLALRSEETQYF
TRBJ2-7 TRBD1 TRBV23-1 few TGCGCCAGCAGTCAATCCTCCTCAGGGGGCGGCCCCTACGAGCAGTACTTC CASSQSSSGGGPYEQYF
TRBJ1-2 TRBD1 TRBV20-1 many TGCAGTGCAACCGGGACAGTGAGGGATGGCTACACCTTC CSATGTVRDGYTF
TRBJ2-1 TRBD2 TRBV5-6 many TGTGCCAGCAGAAAGGGACTAGCCTCCTACAATGAGCAGTTCTTC CASRKGLASYNEQFF
TRBJ2-7 NA TRBV30 many TGTGCCTGGAGCGGAAGGGTCAGGGGTTCCTACGAGCAGTACTTC CAWSGRVRGSYEQYF
TRBJ1-5 TRBD1 TRBV10-3 few TGTGCCATCAGTGACCAAACAGGGGGGAATCAGCCCCAGCATTTT CAISDQTGGNQPQHF
TRBJ2-1 NA TRBV6-2/TRBV6-3 few TGTGCCAGCAGTTACGTGGGAACTTACAATGAGCAGTTCTTC CASSYVGTYNEQFF
TRBJ2-5 NA TRBV7-2 few TGTGCCAGCAGCTTAAGGGGGTGGGAAGAGACCCAGTACTTC CASSLRGWEETQYF
TRBJ2-1 TRBD2 TRBV20-1 many TGCAGTGCTAGTCCGACTAGCGGACATACCTACAATGAGCAGTTCTTC CSASPTSGHTYNEQFF
TRBJ2-7 TRBD1 TRBV28 few TGTGCCAGCAGTTTATGGACTGGGGACAGACCCTACGAGCAGTACTTC CASSLWTGDRPYEQYF
TRBJ2-3 NA TRBV5-1 NA TGCGCCAGCAGCGCGGACGTAAATACGCAGTATTTT CASSADVNTQYF
TRBJ2-7 TRBD2 TRBV6-1 few TGTGCCAGCAGCACACATACTAGCGGCACCTACGAGCAGTACTTC CASSTHTSGTYEQYF
TRBJ2-2 TRBD1 TRBV12-3/TRBV12-4 few TGTGCCAGCTGGACAGGGGACACCGGGGAGCTGTTTTTT CASWTGDTGELFF
TRBJ2-7 NA TRBV7-6 NA TGTGCCAGCAGCCCAGGATCGGGGCTTAGGTACGAGCAGTACTTC CASSPGSGLRYEQYF
TRBJ2-5 TRBD2 TRBV7-2 many TGTGCCAGCAGCCCGGGGACTATGGAGACCCAGTACTTC CASSPGTMETQYF
TRBJ2-1 TRBD2 TRBV12-3/TRBV12-4 many TGTGCCAGCAGTTTATTGCGGGAGGGTATACATGAGCAGTTCTTC CASSLLREGIHEQFF
TRBJ2-1 TRBD2 TRBV4-2 NA TGTGCCAGCAGCCAACCCGAGGGTAGCGGGAGGTACAATGAGCAGTTCTTC CASSQPEGSGRYNEQFF
TRBJ1-5 TRBD1 TRBV2 NA TGTGCCAGCAGTGGGGACAGGGAAGCCAATCAGCCCCAGCATTTT CASSGDREANQPQHF
TRBJ2-1 NA TRBV20-1 many TGCAGTGCCCCTGGGCTCGCCTACAATGAGCAGTTCTTC CSAPGLAYNEQFF
TRBJ1-1 NA TRBV4-3 few TGCGCCAGCAGCCAAGCAGGGCTGGGAGCTTTCTTT CASSQAGLGAFF
TRBJ2-3 TRBD2 TRBV10-3 many TGTGCCATCAGTGTCTGGCGGGAGAACACAGATACGCAGTATTTT CAISVWRENTDTQYF